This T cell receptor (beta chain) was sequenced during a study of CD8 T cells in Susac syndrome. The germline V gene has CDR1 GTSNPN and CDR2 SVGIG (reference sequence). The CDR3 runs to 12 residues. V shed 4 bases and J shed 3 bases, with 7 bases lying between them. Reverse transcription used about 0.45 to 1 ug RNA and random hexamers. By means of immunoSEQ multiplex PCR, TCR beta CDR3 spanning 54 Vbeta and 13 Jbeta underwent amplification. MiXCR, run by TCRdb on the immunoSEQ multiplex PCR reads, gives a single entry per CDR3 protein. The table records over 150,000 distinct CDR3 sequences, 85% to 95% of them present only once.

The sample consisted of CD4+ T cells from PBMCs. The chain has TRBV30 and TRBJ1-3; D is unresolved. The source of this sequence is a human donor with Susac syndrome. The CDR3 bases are TGTGCCTGGAAAACGGTTGGAAACACCATATATTTT. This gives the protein CAWKTVGNTIYF.